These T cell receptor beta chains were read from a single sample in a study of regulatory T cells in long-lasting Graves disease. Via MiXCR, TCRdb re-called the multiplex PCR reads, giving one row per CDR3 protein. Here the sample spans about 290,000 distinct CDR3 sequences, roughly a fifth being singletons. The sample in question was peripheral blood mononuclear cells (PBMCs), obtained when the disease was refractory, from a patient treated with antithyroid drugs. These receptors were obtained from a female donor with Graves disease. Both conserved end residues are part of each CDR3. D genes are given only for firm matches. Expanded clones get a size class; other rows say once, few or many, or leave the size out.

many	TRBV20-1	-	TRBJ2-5	TGCAGTGCTATTCAAGAGACCCAGTACTTC	CSAIQETQYF
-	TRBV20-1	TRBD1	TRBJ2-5	TGCAGTGCTAGAGATCTCACAAGGACAGGGAGCCAAGAGACCCAGTACTTC	CSARDLTRTGSQETQYF
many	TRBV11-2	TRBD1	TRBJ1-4	TGTGCCAGCAGCGTGGGACAGGGGAATGAAAAACTGTTTTTT	CASSVGQGNEKLFF
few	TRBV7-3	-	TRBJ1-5	TGTGCCAGCAGCCCCTCAAAAGGGCAGCCCCAGCATTTT	CASSPSKGQPQHF
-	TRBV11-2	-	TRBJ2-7	TGTGCCAGCAGCCTGAGACCTACGGAGCAGTACTTC	CASSLRPTEQYF
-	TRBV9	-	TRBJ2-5	TGCGCCAGCAGCTTGGGGTTGATAGAGACCCAGTACTTC	CASSLGLIETQYF
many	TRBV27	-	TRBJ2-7	TGTGCCAGCAGTCCGGGCAGACTCACCTACGAGCAGTACTTC	CASSPGRLTYEQYF
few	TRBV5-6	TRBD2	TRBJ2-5	TGTGCCAGCAGCTTCAGTTTTACTAGCGGTTTCCAAGAGACCCAGTACTTC	CASSFSFTSGFQETQYF
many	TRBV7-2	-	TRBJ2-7	TGTGCCAGCAGCTTACAGGGACAAGACCACTACGAGCAGTACTTC	CASSLQGQDHYEQYF
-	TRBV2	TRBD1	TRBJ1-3	TGTGCCAGCAGACCGGGACAGGGGCGCCGGAACACCATATATTTT	CASRPGQGRRNTIYF
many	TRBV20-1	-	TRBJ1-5	TGCAGTGCTATACTTGACGGGCAGAGCTATCAGCCCCAGCATTTT	CSAILDGQSYQPQHF